This note documents a single T cell receptor beta chain sequence. Trimming took off 5 bases at V and 5 bases at J, with 10 bases between the two ends. The CDR3 runs 13 residues. Germline V gene sequence: CDR1 SEHNR, CDR2 FQNEAQ (reference sequence). This specimen belongs to a study of blood T cell repertoires in COVID-19. The repertoire was sequenced with immunoSEQ multiplex PCR; TCRdb's copy has only in-frame clones and lacks some. Altogether tens of thousands of clones are present, 88% being singletons, with the ten largest covering 6.5% to 9.5%. The V gene is TRBV7-9, the J gene TRBJ2-1, with no clear D. The source of this sequence is a woman in her seventies with acute or convalescent COVID-19. Sequencing was carried out using peripheral blood. CDR3 region: CASSPRHNNEQFF. Written as DNA, the CDR3 is TGTGCCAGCAGCCCCCGACATAACAATGAGCAGTTCTTC. Full variable domain (missing parts from reference TRBV7-9 and TRBJ2-1): DTGVSQNPRHKITKRGQNVTFRCDPISEHNRLYWYRQTLGQGPEFLTYFQNEAQLEKSRLLSDRFSAERPKGSFSTLEIQRTEQGDSAMYLCASSPRHNNEQFFGPGTRLTVL.